The rows below give T cell receptor beta chains drawn from one sample of a study of neurological immune-mediated disorders. TCRdb reprocessed the 5' RACE reads with MiXCR, giving one entry per CDR3 protein. The table shows 120,000 or so distinct CDR3 sequences, with around 3% occurring only once. The sample taken for sequencing was PBMCs. The receptors shown here come from a woman under 40 with multiple sclerosis. CDR3s include the opening cysteine and the closing phenylalanine or tryptophan. The order of the fields is D gene, clone size, J gene, V gene, CDR3 protein, CDR3 DNA. D genes are given only for firm matches. The size entry is marked missing in some rows and otherwise reads once, few, many or a size class.

TRBD1 few TRBJ1-3 TRBV6-6 CATRRGTVAGNTIYF TGTGCCACCCGCCGCGGGACAGTGGCTGGAAACACCATATATTTT
NA many TRBJ2-6 TRBV5-1 CASKGDSGANVLTF TGCGCCAGCAAAGGGGACTCTGGGGCCAACGTCCTGACTTTC
NA few TRBJ2-1 TRBV6-2/TRBV6-3 CASSYGDNEQFF TGTGCCAGCAGTTATGGGGATAATGAGCAGTTCTTC
NA many TRBJ1-2 TRBV7-2 CASSFSAGFYGYTF TGTGCCAGCAGCTTCTCTGCCGGATTCTATGGCTACACCTTC
NA many TRBJ1-1 TRBV7-2 CASSPRSRTTEAFF TGTGCCAGCAGCCCCAGGTCCCGAACGACTGAAGCTTTCTTT
NA many TRBJ2-6 TRBV5-1 CASSLFPGNSGANVLTF TGCGCCAGCAGCTTGTTCCCAGGGAACTCTGGGGCCAACGTCCTGACTTTC
TRBD1 many TRBJ1-1 TRBV30 CAWRSPDRGTEAFF TGTGCCTGGAGGTCCCCCGACAGGGGCACTGAAGCTTTCTTT
NA many TRBJ2-2 TRBV6-5 CASSYSASAQGTGELFF TGTGCCAGCAGTTACTCAGCGAGCGCCCAGGGCACCGGGGAGCTGTTTTTT
TRBD1 many TRBJ1-1 TRBV27 CASSLRTGQAEAFF TGTGCCAGCAGTTTACGGACAGGGCAGGCTGAAGCTTTCTTT
TRBD1 many TRBJ1-1 TRBV3-1 CASSQGTLAGGAFF TGTGCCAGCAGCCAAGGGACCCTGGCAGGGGGAGCTTTCTTT
TRBD1 NA TRBJ1-5 TRBV12-3/TRBV12-4 CASSPDRVGKTQNF TGTGCCAGCAGTCCGGACAGGGTAGGCAAGACCCAGAATTTT
NA many TRBJ2-3 TRBV7-8 CASAPGSSTDTQYF TGTGCCAGCGCCCCGGGCAGCAGCACAGATACGCAGTATTTT
TRBD2 many TRBJ2-3 TRBV12-3/TRBV12-4 CASSLDVGGSTDTQYF TGTGCCAGCAGTTTAGATGTCGGGGGGAGCACAGATACGCAGTATTTT
TRBD2 many TRBJ2-1 TRBV5-6 CASSLNPLAGTQFF TGTGCCAGCAGCTTAAACCCTCTAGCGGGAACGCAGTTCTTC
TRBD2 NA TRBJ2-3 TRBV6-2/TRBV6-3 CASSYQAGVATDTQYF TGTGCCAGCAGTTACCAAGCGGGAGTCGCGACAGATACGCAGTATTTT
NA many TRBJ1-5 TRBV5-5 CASSFNRDINQPQHF TGTGCCAGCAGCTTTAACAGGGACATAAATCAGCCCCAGCATTTT
TRBD1 many TRBJ2-1 TRBV5-1 CASSLGQGDSYNEQFF TGCGCCAGCAGCTTGGGGCAGGGGGACTCCTACAATGAGCAGTTCTTC
TRBD1 many TRBJ1-3 TRBV20-1 CSAKTGSGNTIYF TGCAGTGCCAAGACAGGGTCTGGAAACACCATATATTTT
NA many TRBJ2-5 TRBV2 CASRKGRDRFQETQYF TGTGCCAGCAGAAAGGGGCGGGACCGATTCCAAGAGACCCAGTACTTC
TRBD2 few TRBJ2-1 TRBV25-1 CASSGDGRESSYNEQFF TGTGCCAGCAGTGGAGACGGGAGGGAATCCTCCTACAATGAGCAGTTCTTC
NA many TRBJ1-2 TRBV7-8 CASSLVAWDYGYTF TGTGCCAGCAGCTTAGTTGCGTGGGACTATGGCTACACCTTC
TRBD1 many TRBJ1-5 TRBV5-6 CASSLGQGHQPQHF TGTGCCAGCAGCCTTGGACAGGGGCATCAGCCCCAGCATTTT
TRBD1 many TRBJ1-1 TRBV9 CASSATGGANTEAFF TGTGCCAGCAGCGCTACAGGGGGGGCGAACACTGAAGCTTTCTTT
TRBD1 many TRBJ2-7 TRBV5-1 CASSPMGQGASYEQYF TGCGCCAGCAGCCCGATGGGACAGGGGGCTTCCTACGAGCAGTACTTC
NA NA TRBJ2-7 TRBV29-1 CSVERTGSTTYEQYF TGCAGCGTTGAAAGGACGGGCTCTACCACCTACGAGCAGTACTTC
TRBD1 many TRBJ2-3 TRBV5-1 CASSPGQGVGTDTQYF TGCGCCAGCAGCCCCGGACAGGGGGTAGGCACAGATACGCAGTATTTT
TRBD1 many TRBJ2-7 TRBV20-1 CSARDRADEQYF TGCAGTGCTAGGGACAGGGCGGACGAGCAGTACTTC
TRBD1 NA TRBJ1-5 TRBV5-1 CASSLTGQVLQPQHF TGCGCCAGCAGCTTGACGGGACAGGTTCTCCAGCCCCAGCATTTT
TRBD2 few TRBJ2-7 TRBV7-2 CASSRRTSGYEQYF TGTGCCAGCAGCAGACGGACTAGCGGGTACGAGCAGTACTTC
NA many TRBJ2-5 TRBV20-1 CSARRRGQETQYF TGCAGTGCTAGACGCAGGGGACAAGAGACCCAGTACTTC
NA many TRBJ2-2 TRBV27 CASSLRLQGITGELFF TGTGCCAGCAGTTTACGTCTTCAGGGTATTACCGGGGAGCTGTTTTTT
NA many TRBJ1-1 TRBV6-6 CASSQLGTEAFF TGTGCCAGCAGTCAGCTGGGGACTGAAGCTTTCTTT
NA many TRBJ2-5 TRBV18 CASSSGVKETQYF TGTGCCAGCTCATCGGGGGTGAAGGAGACCCAGTACTTC
NA many TRBJ2-7 TRBV28 CASTLIQGYEQYF TGTGCCAGCACCCTGATCCAGGGTTACGAGCAGTACTTC
TRBD1 many TRBJ1-4 TRBV10-3 CAISEPTGAANEKLFF TGTGCCATCAGTGAGCCGACAGGGGCAGCTAATGAAAAACTGTTTTTT
TRBD2 many TRBJ2-1 TRBV27 CASSRAGLYNEQFF TGTGCCAGCAGTCGAGCGGGACTCTACAATGAGCAGTTCTTC
NA many TRBJ2-7 TRBV4-3 CASSQSDEDRSYEQYF TGCGCCAGCAGCCAATCCGACGAGGATCGCTCCTACGAGCAGTACTTC
NA many TRBJ2-7 TRBV20-1 CSAGHRGSSYEQYF TGCAGTGCTGGCCATCGGGGCTCCTCCTACGAGCAGTACTTC
TRBD2 many TRBJ2-7 TRBV20-1 CSARDRVAGGSYEQYF TGCAGTGCTAGAGATCGGGTAGCGGGGGGTAGCTACGAGCAGTACTTC
NA many TRBJ2-7 TRBV20-1 CSASWGRVEQYF TGCAGTGCTAGTTGGGGACGGGTCGAGCAGTACTTC
NA many TRBJ2-3 TRBV29-1 CSVGQNLGDTQYF TGCAGCGTTGGGCAAAACCTAGGGGATACGCAGTATTTT
NA many TRBJ1-1 TRBV12-5 CASGLVRGGGITEAFF TGTGCTAGTGGTTTGGTACGGGGGGGAGGAATAACTGAAGCTTTCTTT
TRBD1 many TRBJ1-2 TRBV5-1 CASSHAPGQLSHYGYTF TGCGCCAGCAGCCACGCCCCGGGACAGTTATCCCACTATGGCTACACCTTC
NA many TRBJ2-2 TRBV29-1 CSVLEYDSLNTGELFF TGCAGCGTTTTGGAGTACGACAGTCTGAACACCGGGGAGCTGTTTTTT
NA many TRBJ2-6 TRBV18 CASSYIDAGQISGANVLTF TGTGCCAGCTCCTACATAGACGCCGGACAGATATCTGGGGCCAACGTCCTGACTTTC
NA few TRBJ1-1 TRBV6-2/TRBV6-3 CASSYSPRAEAFF TGTGCCAGCAGTTACAGTCCGAGGGCTGAAGCTTTCTTT
NA many TRBJ2-7 TRBV3-1 CASSHPDSSYEQYF TGTGCCAGCAGCCACCCGGACTCTTCCTACGAGCAGTACTTC
TRBD1 many TRBJ2-7 TRBV20-1 CSASGQGAHEQYF TGCAGTGCCTCGGGACAGGGGGCACACGAGCAGTACTTC
TRBD2 many TRBJ2-3 TRBV12-3/TRBV12-4 CASSPGSGGSTDTQYF TGTGCCAGCAGTCCCGGGAGCGGGGGCTCCACAGATACGCAGTATTTT
NA many TRBJ1-1 TRBV7-9 CASSLLVMNTEAFF TGTGCCAGCAGCTTATTAGTCATGAACACTGAAGCTTTCTTT
TRBD1 many TRBJ2-5 TRBV5-1 CASSLPPGPRGETQYF TGCGCCAGCAGCCTCCCCCCGGGTCCCAGGGGGGAGACCCAGTACTTC
NA NA TRBJ1-6 TRBV2 CASYDSPNSPLHF TGTGCCAGCTACGACAGCCCAAATTCGCCCCTCCACTTT
NA many TRBJ1-1 TRBV5-1 CASSSESSGTEAFF TGCGCCAGCAGCTCGGAAAGCTCGGGCACTGAAGCTTTCTTT